This T cell receptor beta chain was documented in a study of T cell responses to AZD1222 COVID-19 vaccine. General study points: Nearly half of unique spike-specific TCRs reportedly avoided B.1.351 and B.1.1.7 mutated regions.

TCRdb's copy holds only in-frame clones and misses some; the assay was immunoSEQ multiplex PCR. The table has over 100,000 clones, approximately 90% seen once; the top ten hold around 20%. As regards this clone: Its target is not known.

The CDR3 contains 11 residues. With 6 bases removed from V and 8 bases from J, the gap between germline ends came to 11 bases. From germline, CDR1 is MNHEY and CDR2 SVGAGI. The source of this sequence is an adult in good health. Sequencing was performed on peripheral blood, taken on day 0 of AZD1222 vaccination. The V gene is TRBV6-5, the J gene TRBJ2-7; D is possibly TRBD1 or TRBD2 (5 bases each). The DNA of the CDR3 is TGTGCCAGCAGAAAGCCGGGACAGCAGTACTTC. The encoded protein is CASRKPGQQYF.